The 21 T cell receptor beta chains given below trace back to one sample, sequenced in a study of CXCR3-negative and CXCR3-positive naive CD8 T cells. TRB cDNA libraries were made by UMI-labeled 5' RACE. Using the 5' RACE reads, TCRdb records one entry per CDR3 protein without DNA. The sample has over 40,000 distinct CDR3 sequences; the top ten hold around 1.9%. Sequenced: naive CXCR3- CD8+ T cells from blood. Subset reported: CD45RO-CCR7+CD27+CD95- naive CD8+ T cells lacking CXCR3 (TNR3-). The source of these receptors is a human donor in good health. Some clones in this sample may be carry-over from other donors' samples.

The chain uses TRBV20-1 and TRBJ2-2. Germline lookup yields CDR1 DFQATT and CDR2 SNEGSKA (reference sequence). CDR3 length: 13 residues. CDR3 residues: CSAMDLNTGELFF.

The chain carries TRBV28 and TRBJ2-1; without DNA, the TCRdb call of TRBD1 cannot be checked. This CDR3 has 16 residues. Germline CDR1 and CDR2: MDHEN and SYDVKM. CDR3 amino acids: CASSLAGTGRDNEQFF.

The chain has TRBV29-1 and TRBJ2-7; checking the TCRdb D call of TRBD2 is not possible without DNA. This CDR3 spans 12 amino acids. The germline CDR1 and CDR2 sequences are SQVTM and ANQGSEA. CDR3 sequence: CSAVLVTYEQYF.

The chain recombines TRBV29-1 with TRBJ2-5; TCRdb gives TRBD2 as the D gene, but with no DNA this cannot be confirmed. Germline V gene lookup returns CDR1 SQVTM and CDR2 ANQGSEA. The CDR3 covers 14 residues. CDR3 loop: CSAAGLAGVGTQYF.

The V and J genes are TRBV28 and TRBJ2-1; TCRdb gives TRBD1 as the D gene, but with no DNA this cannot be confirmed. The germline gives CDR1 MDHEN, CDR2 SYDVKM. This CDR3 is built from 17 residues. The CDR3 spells CASSLPPRTGLYNEQFF.

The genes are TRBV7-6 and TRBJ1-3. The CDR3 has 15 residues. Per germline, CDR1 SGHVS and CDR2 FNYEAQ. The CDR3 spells CASSLGYGSGNTIYF. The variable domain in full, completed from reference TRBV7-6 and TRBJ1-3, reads GAGVSQSPRYKVTKRGQDVALRCDPISGHVSLYWYRQALGQGPEFLTYFNYEAQQDKSGLPNDRFSAERPEGSISTLTIQRTEQRDSAMYRCASSLGYGSGNTIYFGEGSWLTVV.

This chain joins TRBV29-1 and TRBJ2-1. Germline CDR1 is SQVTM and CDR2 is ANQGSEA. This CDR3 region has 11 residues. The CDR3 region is CSVSYVNEQFF.

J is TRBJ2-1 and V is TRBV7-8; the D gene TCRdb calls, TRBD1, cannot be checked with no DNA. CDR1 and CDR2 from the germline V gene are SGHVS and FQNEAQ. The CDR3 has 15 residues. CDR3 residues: CAIGDPNRAYNEQFF.

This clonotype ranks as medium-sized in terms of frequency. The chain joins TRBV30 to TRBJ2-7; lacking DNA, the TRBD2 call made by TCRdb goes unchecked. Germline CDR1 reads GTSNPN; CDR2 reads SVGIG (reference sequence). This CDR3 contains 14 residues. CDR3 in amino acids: CAWRGLTSSYEQYF.

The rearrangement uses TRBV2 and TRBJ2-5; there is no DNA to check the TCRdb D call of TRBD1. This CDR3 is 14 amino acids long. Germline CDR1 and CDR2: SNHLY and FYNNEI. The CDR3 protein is CASSEWDHQETQYF. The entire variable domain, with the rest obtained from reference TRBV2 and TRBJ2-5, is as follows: EPEVTQTPSHQVTQMGQEVILRCVPISNHLYFYWYRQILGQKVEFLVSFYNNEISEKSEIFDDQFSVERPDGSNFTLKIRSTKLEDSAMYFCASSEWDHQETQYFGPGTRLLVL.

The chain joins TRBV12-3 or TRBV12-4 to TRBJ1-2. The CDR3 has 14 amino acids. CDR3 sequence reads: CASSFASANYGYTF.

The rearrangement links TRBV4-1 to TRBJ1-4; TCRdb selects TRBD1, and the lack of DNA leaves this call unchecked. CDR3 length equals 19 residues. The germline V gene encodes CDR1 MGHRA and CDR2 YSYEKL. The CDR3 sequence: CASSQEMTGPVTTNEKLFF.

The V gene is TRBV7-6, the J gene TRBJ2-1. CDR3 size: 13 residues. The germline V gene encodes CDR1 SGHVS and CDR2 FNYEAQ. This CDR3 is CASSLSSSNEQFF.

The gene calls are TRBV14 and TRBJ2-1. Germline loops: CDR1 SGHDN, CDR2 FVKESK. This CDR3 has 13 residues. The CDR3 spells CASSHTRNNEQFF.

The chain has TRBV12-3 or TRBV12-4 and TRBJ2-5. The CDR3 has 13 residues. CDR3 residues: CASSHHLRETQYF.

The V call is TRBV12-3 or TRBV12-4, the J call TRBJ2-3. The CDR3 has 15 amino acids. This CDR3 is CASSFASGFTDTQYF.

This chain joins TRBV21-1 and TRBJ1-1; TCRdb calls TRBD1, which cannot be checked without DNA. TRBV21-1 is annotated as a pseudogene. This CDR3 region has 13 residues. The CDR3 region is CASRGQGNTEAFF.

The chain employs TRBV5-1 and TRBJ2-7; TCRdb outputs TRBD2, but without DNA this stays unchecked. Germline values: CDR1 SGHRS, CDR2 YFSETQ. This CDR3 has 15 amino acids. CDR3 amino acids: CASSLVLATTYEQYF. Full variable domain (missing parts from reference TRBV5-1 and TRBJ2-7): KAGVTQTPRYLIKTRGQQVTLSCSPISGHRSVSWYQQTPGQGLQFLFEYFSETQRNKGNFPGRFSGRQFSNSRSEMNVSTLELGDSALYLCASSLVLATTYEQYFGPGTRLTVT.

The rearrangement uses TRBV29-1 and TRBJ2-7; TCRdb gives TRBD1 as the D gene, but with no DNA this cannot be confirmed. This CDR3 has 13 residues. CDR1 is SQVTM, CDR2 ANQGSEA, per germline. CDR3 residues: CSVGGGNIYEQYF.

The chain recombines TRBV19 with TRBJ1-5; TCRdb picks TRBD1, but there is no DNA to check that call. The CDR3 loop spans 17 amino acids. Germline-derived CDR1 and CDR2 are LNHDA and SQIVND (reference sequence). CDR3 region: CASSIGLSGVSNQPQHF.

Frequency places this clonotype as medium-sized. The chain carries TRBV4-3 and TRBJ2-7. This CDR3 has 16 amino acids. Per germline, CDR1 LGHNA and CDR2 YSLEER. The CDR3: CASSQDLSGSSYEQYF.